This T cell receptor beta chain is drawn from a study of blood T cell repertoires in COVID-19. In the original processing: It was from reference gene primer amplification that nucleated cell counts were estimated. Profiled with immunoSEQ multiplex PCR; TCRdb holds only in-frame clones, not every one. V and J calls and clone size are given by that table; D and trimming were obtained from the DNA. The sample yields about 120,000 clones, roughly 78% seen once. Germline V gives CDR1 SGHRS, CDR2 YFSETQ. V lost 4 bases to trimming and J lost 2 bases; unmatched junction nucleotides: 3. CDR3 length: 14 amino acids.

Sequencing was done on a sample of peripheral blood. The V and J genes are TRBV5-1 and TRBJ2-3; 8 bases are a match to TRBD2. The source is a man aged 55 to 70 with active or convalescent COVID-19. The CDR3 sequence: CASSRLATTDTQYF. The CDR3 DNA is TGCGCCAGCAGCCGACTAGCGACCACAGATACGCAGTATTTT.